The subject of this entry is one TCR beta chain. Produced via immunoSEQ multiplex PCR; TCRdb's table is partial and in-frame only. The table records more than 60,000 clones, about 87% of them present only once. This entry is derived from a study of OX40 agonist ivuxolimab in advanced cancers. Study in general: Around 40% of patients had received prior checkpoint inhibitor therapy. Three patients, one with hepatocellular carcinoma and two with cutaneous melanoma, responded partially.

J was trimmed by 8 bases and V by 4 bases; bases with no gene match: 5. Germline-derived CDR1 and CDR2 are SGHRS and YFSETQ. This CDR3 spans 12 amino acids. This chain connects TRBV5-1 to TRBJ1-1, with 7 bases aligning to TRBD1. Sequenced material: CD4+ or CD8+ T cells sorted from blood, taken in a trial of the OX40 agonist ivuxolimab. This receptor was obtained from an adult with an advanced solid tumor such as melanoma, head and neck, liver or kidney cancer. The CDR3 protein is CASSTGGQEAFF. The CDR3, as DNA: TGCGCCAGCAGCACCGGGGGACAGGAAGCTTTCTTT.